Each of the 28 T cell receptor beta chains below was sequenced from the same sample in a study of monozygotic twins with inflammatory bowel disease. TCRdb reprocessed the 5' RACE reads; each CDR3 protein has one entry and no DNA is given. With 350,000 to 500,000 distinct CDR3 sequences in the sample, the ten largest clones hold 2% to 3%. Source material: blood. Source of these receptors: a human donor with ulcerative colitis or Crohn's disease, or a healthy co-twin of an affected twin (not recorded which).

This sequence joins TRBV2 and TRBJ1-1; TCRdb's D call of TRBD1 is untestable without DNA. The CDR3 has 13 amino acids. Germline CDR1 SNHLY, CDR2 FYNNEI. The chain's CDR3 is CANQGRTNTEAFF.

The chain is built from TRBV19 and TRBJ1-5; TCRdb outputs TRBD1, but without DNA this stays unchecked. Germline V gene sequence: CDR1 LNHDA, CDR2 SQIVND (reference sequence). The CDR3 totals 16 residues. The CDR3 here is CASSTTGARGNQPQHF.

V gene TRBV27 combines with J gene TRBJ2-3; the D call of TRBD2 rests on TCRdb alone, since no DNA is present to check it. The CDR3 spans 18 residues. Germline-derived CDR1 and CDR2 are MNHEY and SMNVEV (reference sequence). This CDR3 is CASSYLSRAGPGTYTQYF.

The CDR3 region is CASSLLIVAAAYEQYF. This chain joins TRBV6-5 and TRBJ2-7. Germline V gene data show CDR1 as MNHEY and CDR2 as SVGAGI. The CDR3 extends over 16 amino acids.

The genes are TRBV20-1 and TRBJ2-5; TCRdb names TRBD2, which stays unverified in the absence of DNA. Germline loops: CDR1 DFQATT, CDR2 SNEGSKA (reference sequence). The length of the CDR3 is 16 residues. CDR3 residues: CSGRLAGGPSWETQYF.

The V and J genes are TRBV7-7 and TRBJ2-5; TCRdb picks TRBD1, but there is no DNA to check that call. The CDR3 extends over 15 amino acids. Germline lookup yields CDR1 SSHAT and CDR2 FNYEAQ (reference sequence). CDR3 sequence reads: CASSLQGATLETQYF.

The V gene is TRBV7-3, the J gene TRBJ2-7; the D gene TCRdb calls, TRBD2, cannot be checked with no DNA. CDR1 and CDR2 from the germline V gene are SGHTA and FQGTGA. CDR3 length: 13 residues. CDR3: CASSFGPDYEQYF. The full variable domain, completed using reference TRBV7-3 and TRBJ2-7, is GAGVSQTPSNKVTEKGKYVELRCDPISGHTALYWYRQSLGQGPEFLIYFQGTGAADDSGLPNDRFFAVRPEGSVSTLKIQRTERGDSAVYLCASSFGPDYEQYFGPGTRLTVT.

The V gene is TRBV10-3, the J gene TRBJ2-3; the D gene TCRdb calls, TRBD1, cannot be checked with no DNA. CDR1 is ENHRY and CDR2 is SYGVKD in the germline V gene. This CDR3 has 13 amino acids. This CDR3 is CAIGQGATDTQYF.

The chain combines TRBV20-1 with TRBJ2-1; the TCRdb call, TRBD2, lacks DNA for checking. Germline V gene lookup returns CDR1 DFQATT and CDR2 SNEGSKA (reference sequence). The CDR3 sequence is 14 residues long. The CDR3 loop reads CSARDGASDGEQFF.

The chain joins TRBV5-1 to TRBJ1-2; the TCRdb D gene call, TRBD1, has no DNA to confirm it. The CDR3 has 15 amino acids. Germline CDR1 SGHRS, CDR2 YFSETQ. CDR3: CASSSGQGHVKGYTF.

The V call is TRBV15, the J call TRBJ2-7; the D call of TRBD2 rests on TCRdb alone, since no DNA is present to check it. Germline assignment: CDR1 LNHNV and CDR2 YYDKDF (reference sequence). This CDR3 comprises 15 residues. This CDR3 is CATSRDQGLTYEQYF.

J is TRBJ2-3 and V is TRBV25-1; TCRdb lists TRBD1, though no DNA is available to test this call. Germline CDR1 is MGHDK and CDR2 is SYGVNS. The CDR3 length is 16 residues. CDR3 sequence: CASSEWPGEFTDTQYF. The full variable domain, with the rest looked up from reference TRBV25-1 and TRBJ2-3, is EADIYQTPRYLVIGTGKKITLECSQTMGHDKMYWYQQDPGMELHLIHYSYGVNSTEKGDLSSESTVSRIRTEHFPLTLESARPSHTSQYLCASSEWPGEFTDTQYFGPGTRLTVL.

The chain carries TRBV6-1 and TRBJ1-2. CDR1 and CDR2 from the germline V gene are MNHNS and SASEGT. This CDR3 region has 14 residues. CDR3 residues: CASSVASLSYGYTF.

This CDR3 reads CASSPGQSYNEQFF. The chain employs TRBV7-2 and TRBJ2-1; TCRdb's D call of TRBD1 is untestable without DNA. CDR3 length equals 14 residues. Germline CDR1 SGHTA, CDR2 FQGNSA.

The gene calls are TRBV2 and TRBJ2-5. CDR3 length equals 13 residues. Germline-derived CDR1 and CDR2 are SNHLY and FYNNEI. The CDR3 is CASSAESQETQYF.

The chain has TRBV3-1 and TRBJ2-7; no DNA is available, so the TRBD1 call from TCRdb remains unchecked. The V gene's germline CDR1 is LGHDT and CDR2 YNNKEL (reference sequence). The CDR3 totals 13 residues. CDR3 region: CASSPTGGDEQYF.

This chain links TRBV9 with TRBJ2-2; there is no DNA to check the TCRdb D call of TRBD1. CDR1 is SGDLS, CDR2 YYNGEE, per germline. CDR3 length: 17 amino acids. CDR3 sequence reads: CASSVGWGAILTGELFF.

V and J are TRBV14 and TRBJ1-2; TCRdb selects TRBD1, and the lack of DNA leaves this call unchecked. The CDR3 extends over 18 amino acids. The germline gives CDR1 SGHDN, CDR2 FVKESK. The CDR3 sequence: CASSREKLQASKNYGYTF.

This rearrangement joins TRBV9 to TRBJ2-7; the D gene TCRdb calls, TRBD2, cannot be checked with no DNA. The length of the CDR3 is 15 residues. The germline V gene encodes CDR1 SGDLS and CDR2 YYNGEE. The CDR3 spells CASSVVSSGTGEQYF.

The chain uses TRBV10-3 and TRBJ1-3; TCRdb selects TRBD1, and the lack of DNA leaves this call unchecked. From germline, CDR1 is ENHRY and CDR2 SYGVKD. The CDR3 consists of 19 residues. The CDR3 sequence is CATSDPGSGVRNSGNTIYF.

The V gene is TRBV12-3 or TRBV12-4, the J gene TRBJ2-7; the TRBD1 assignment by TCRdb is unverifiable without DNA. CDR3 size: 15 residues. The CDR3 spells CASSVRRGGDNEQYF.

This chain joins TRBV5-1 and TRBJ2-1; the TCRdb call, TRBD1, lacks DNA for checking. The CDR3 contains 15 residues. Per germline, CDR1 SGHRS and CDR2 YFSETQ. CDR3 sequence reads: CASSLRSTGVNEQFF.

The genes are TRBV3-1 and TRBJ2-3; TCRdb gives TRBD2 as the D gene, but with no DNA this cannot be confirmed. The CDR3 sequence is 15 residues long. Germline CDR1 reads LGHDT; CDR2 reads YNNKEL (reference sequence). The CDR3 sequence: CASSQYAGEADTQYF.

This rearrangement joins TRBV30 to TRBJ1-2; absent DNA, TCRdb's TRBD1 call cannot be checked. The CDR3 covers 12 residues. Germline lookup yields CDR1 GTSNPN and CDR2 SVGIG (reference sequence). The CDR3 spells CAWKGADYGYTF.

The chain recombines TRBV4-1 with TRBJ1-1. The V gene's germline CDR1 is MGHRA and CDR2 YSYEKL. The CDR3 loop spans 15 amino acids. CDR3 amino acids: CASSQGLGRGTEAFF.

This sequence joins TRBV20-1 and TRBJ1-5. Germline V CDR1 and CDR2: DFQATT, SNEGSKA (reference sequence). The CDR3 loop spans 15 amino acids. The CDR3: CSARDMGLGNQPQHF.

The chain carries TRBV6-6 and TRBJ2-3; TCRdb names TRBD2, which stays unverified in the absence of DNA. CDR3 size: 13 residues. Germline V gene sequence: CDR1 MNHNY, CDR2 SVGAGI (reference sequence). CDR3 in amino acids: CASSYGGTDTQYF.

This chain uses TRBV7-9 with TRBJ2-1; no DNA is available, so the TRBD2 call from TCRdb remains unchecked. CDR1 is SEHNR and CDR2 is FQNEAQ in the germline V gene (reference sequence). This CDR3 region has 15 residues. The CDR3 protein is CASSLGLADLNEQFF.